Following are 7 T cell receptor beta chains from one sample sequenced in a study of cytomegalovirus exposure and HLA in healthy donors. The PCR ran on 60 Vbeta and 13 Jbeta primers. This table comes from immunoSEQ multiplex PCR, and its TCRdb copy is limited to in-frame clones, with some not included. The sample has approximately 110,000 clones, around 78% seen once. The sequencing sample was made of PBMCs. The receptors were gathered from a man aged 35 to 55 in good health and CMV-seronegative.

The gene calls are TRBV5-1 and TRBJ2-1; D is uncertain. There are 12 residues in the CDR3. From germline, CDR1 is SGHRS and CDR2 YFSETQ. Between the trimmed V and J ends, which lost 2 bases and 8 bases, there was a span of 8 bases. The CDR3 region is CASSLTGHEQFF. In DNA form, the CDR3 reads TGCGCCAGCAGCTTAACCGGTCATGAGCAGTTCTTC.

The chain carries TRBV6-1 and TRBJ1-4; 8 bases are a match to TRBD1. J was trimmed by 10 bases and V by 2 bases; bases with no gene match: 9. There are 15 residues in the CDR3. The germline CDR1 and CDR2 sequences are MNHNS and SASEGT. CDR3 protein: CASSEYVRGLGKLFF. CDR3 sequence (DNA): TGTGCCAGCAGTGAATACGTCAGGGGGCTTGGAAAACTGTTTTTT.

The chain couples TRBV6-5 to TRBJ1-1, with D possibly being TRBD1 (6 bases). The germline V gene encodes CDR1 MNHEY and CDR2 SVGAGI. This CDR3 is 14 amino acids long. Trimming pared 5 bases from V and 3 bases from J, leaving 13 bases between. The CDR3 region is CASSNPPGDTEAFF. In DNA, the CDR3 is TGTGCCAGCAGTAACCCCCCAGGGGACACTGAAGCTTTCTTT.

Details on this clone: Distinct nucleotide sequences in the sample also encode this CDR3. The chain is built from TRBV19 and TRBJ1-1; TRBD1 is a possible D gene (5 bases). Germline CDR1 LNHDA, CDR2 SQIVND (reference sequence). With 3 bases removed from V and 4 bases from J, the gap between germline ends came to 9 bases. The CDR3 is made up of 13 amino acids. CDR3 amino acids: CASSILGGTEAFF. CDR3 DNA sequence: TGTGCCAGTAGTATTCTGGGGGGCACTGAAGCTTTCTTT.

This sequence joins TRBV7-2 and TRBJ2-1; D possibly corresponds to TRBD1 (6 bases). CDR3 length: 15 amino acids. The germline V gene encodes CDR1 SGHTA and CDR2 FQGNSA. The V and J ends lost 5 bases and 0 bases respectively, with 11 bases between them. CDR3 protein: CASSEDRYSYNEQFF. The CDR3 nucleotides are TGTGCCAGCAGCGAAGACAGGTACTCCTACAATGAGCAGTTCTTC.

This chain connects TRBV7-3 to TRBJ2-2, with 10 bases aligning to TRBD1. V lost 2 bases to trimming and J lost 5 bases; unmatched junction nucleotides: 11. The CDR3 spans 18 residues. Germline V lookup: CDR1 SGHTA, CDR2 FQGTGA. The CDR3, as DNA: TGTGCCAGCAGCTTAGGAGGGGTGTGGACAGGGGGAACCGGGGAGCTGTTTTTT. Translating it yields CASSLGGVWTGGTGELFF.

The chain employs TRBV15 and TRBJ2-7, with TRBD2 identical over 8 bases. Germline CDR1 reads LNHNV; CDR2 reads YYDKDF (reference sequence). The CDR3 is made up of 14 amino acids. V lost 3 bases, J lost 5 bases, and 6 bases stayed unmatched. The CDR3: CATSSGGAIDEQYF. Here the CDR3 DNA reads TGTGCCACCAGCAGCGGGGGGGCCATCGACGAGCAGTACTTC.